Below, 27 T cell receptor beta chains from the same sample are listed, as sequenced in a study of blood T cell repertoires in COVID-19. Profiling relied on immunoSEQ multiplex PCR, and the TCRdb table lists in-frame clones only, not all of them. The table includes hundreds of thousands of clones, 88% detected once. The sample consisted of PBMCs or T cells enriched from blood (not recorded which). Receptors were obtained from a woman aged 60-75 years who had recovered from COVID-19.

The chain recombines TRBV6-5 with TRBJ1-6; TRBD1 agrees at 7 bases. This CDR3 spans 14 amino acids. Germline loops: CDR1 MNHEY, CDR2 SVGAGI. Unmatched junction bases numbered 6, after V lost 6 bases and J lost 7 bases. For the CDR3, the DNA is TGTGCCAGCAGCGACGGGACAGAAAATTCACCCCTCCACTTT. Translation: CASSDGTENSPLHF.

The genes are TRBV4-1 and TRBJ2-3, with 11 nucleotides matching TRBD2. CDR1 is MGHRA, CDR2 YSYEKL, per germline. This CDR3 region has 14 residues. After removal of 6 bases from V and 1 base from J, the junction contained 0 bases not matched to a gene. Here the CDR3 reads CASRTSGGTDTQYF. The CDR3 DNA follows: TGCGCCAGCAGGACTAGCGGGGGCACAGATACGCAGTATTTT.

The chain couples TRBV6-5 to TRBJ2-7; 8 bases align to TRBD1. Germline CDR1 is MNHEY and CDR2 is SVGAGI. The J segment lost 4 bases and the V segment lost 6 bases, leaving 5 bases of the junction unmatched. The CDR3 contains 13 residues. The CDR3 nucleotides read TGTGCCAGCAGCCAGGGGGCGCGTTACGAGCAGTACGTC. It codes for CASSQGARYEQYV.

This chain links TRBV11-2 with TRBJ2-7; D may be TRBD1 (6 bases). The CDR3 loop spans 15 amino acids. Per germline, CDR1 SGHAT and CDR2 FQNNGV. The V gene lost 6 bases and the J gene lost 3 bases, with 18 bases spanning the gap. DNA for the CDR3: TGTGCCAGCAGTTTTGAGACTACAGGGCTCTACGAGCAGTACTTC. As protein: CASSFETTGLYEQYF.

The V call is TRBV19, the J call TRBJ1-6, with a possible D match to TRBD1 (6 bases). CDR3 length: 14 amino acids. The germline V gene has CDR1 LNHDA and CDR2 SQIVND (reference sequence). V lost 7 bases to trimming and J lost 6 bases, with 13 bases between them. CDR3 residues: CASKQGQSNSPLHF. CDR3 sequence (DNA): TGTGCCAGTAAACAAGGACAGAGTAATTCACCCCTCCACTTT.

This clone is a singleton in its sample. This chain joins TRBV5-1 and TRBJ2-7; a weak D match, TRBD1 (6 bases). V was pared by 1 base and J by 4 bases, with 12 bases between. CDR3 length: 14 amino acids. CDR1 is SGHRS, CDR2 YFSETQ, per germline. CDR3 DNA sequence: TGCGCCAGCAGCTTGACCTTACAGGGATACGAGCAGTACTTC. Its protein is CASSLTLQGYEQYF.

There are a few counts of this clone. V is TRBV12-3 or TRBV12-4 and J is TRBJ1-2; D is unclear. V dropped 1 base and J dropped 4 bases, with 7 bases sitting between them. CDR3 size: 13 residues. The CDR3 DNA sequence: TGTGCCAGCAGTTTAGGGCAGGTCTATGGCTACACCTTC. Translating it yields CASSLGQVYGYTF.

CDR3 region: CASSLIPGQGGGYTF. For the CDR3, the DNA is TGTGCCAGCAGCTTAATTCCGGGACAGGGGGGCGGCTACACCTTC. This chain uses TRBV7-8 with TRBJ1-2, with 11 bases that match TRBD1. The CDR3 has 15 residues. V lost 2 bases, J lost 8 bases, and 7 bases stayed unmatched. CDR1 and CDR2 from the germline V gene are SGHVS and FQNEAQ.

The J gene is TRBJ1-4, the V gene TRBV27; D gene ambiguous. The CDR3 runs 14 residues. CDR1 and CDR2 from the germline V gene are MNHEY and SMNVEV (reference sequence). The ends were cut back, 5 bases at V and 10 bases at J, with 17 bases in the middle. CDR3 sequence (DNA): TGTGCCAGCAGTCCGCTTGATGGAGGTGGAAAACTGTTTTTT. It encodes CASSPLDGGGKLFF.

V usage is TRBV19 and J usage is TRBJ2-5; TRBD1 matches at 7 bases. Germline V CDR1 and CDR2: LNHDA, SQIVND (reference sequence). The junction had 6 bases not matched to a gene; V was cut back by 5 bases and J by 6 bases. The CDR3 consists of 13 residues. The CDR3 protein is CASSGGQRQTQYF. CDR3 DNA sequence: TGTGCCAGTAGTGGGGGACAGAGACAGACCCAGTACTTC.

The chain uses TRBV24-1 and TRBJ2-2, with D unclear. Trimming stripped 6 bases from V and 1 base from J, with 2 bases between. Germline lookup yields CDR1 KGHDR and CDR2 SFDVKD. The length of the CDR3 is 12 residues. The CDR3 region is CATSRNTGELFF. The CDR3, as DNA: TGTGCCACCAGTCGGAACACCGGGGAGCTGTTTTTT.

The CDR3 region has the DNA TGTGCCAGTAGTGCTCGGGACAGAGTCTACGAGCAGTACTTC. It encodes CASSARDRVYEQYF. This chain links TRBV19 with TRBJ2-7, with TRBD1 matching over 7 bases. CDR3 length: 14 residues. Germline values: CDR1 LNHDA, CDR2 SQIVND (reference sequence). The V segment lost 5 bases and the J segment 3 bases; nucleotides outside the gene matches: 7.

CDR3 nucleotides: TGTGCCAGCACCCTAGAAGGGAGCAGCGGTAACAATGAGCAGTTCTTC. Protein: CASTLEGSSGNNEQFF. The chain combines TRBV11-2 with TRBJ2-1, with D tentatively TRBD2 (5 bases). V was clipped by 7 bases and J by 5 bases, with 21 bases between them. The CDR3 loop spans 16 amino acids. Per germline, CDR1 SGHAT and CDR2 FQNNGV.

This sequence joins TRBV7-9 and TRBJ2-1, with 9 bases aligning to TRBD1. Looked up from germline, CDR1 is SEHNR and CDR2 is FQNEAQ (reference sequence). V lost 4 bases to trimming and J lost 4 bases; unmatched junction nucleotides: 5. This CDR3 has 15 residues. Here the CDR3 reads CASSSTGGAYNEQFF. The CDR3, as DNA: TGTGCCAGCAGCTCAACAGGGGGCGCTTACAATGAGCAGTTCTTC.

This clone was recorded at least ten times. The chain recombines TRBV28 with TRBJ2-7, with D maybe TRBD1 (6 bases). The CDR3 is 11 residues long. CDR1 and CDR2 from the germline V gene are MDHEN and SYDVKM. CDR3 bases: TGTGCCAGCAGTTCAATCCGGGACATTGACGTC. Amino acid sequence: CASSSIRDIDV.

This clone occurred once. V usage is TRBV4-1 and J usage is TRBJ2-1; D unclear. CDR3 size: 11 residues. The germline gives CDR1 MGHRA, CDR2 YSYEKL. V gave up 3 bases and J gave up 10 bases, with 7 bases separating them. The CDR3 nucleotides are TGCGCCAGCAGCCATTCCAGGGAGCAGTTCTTC. Its translation: CASSHSREQFF.

V gene TRBV25-1 combines with J gene TRBJ1-6, with D maybe TRBD1 (6 bases). The CDR3 spans 16 residues. Germline loops: CDR1 MGHDK, CDR2 SYGVNS. Trimming removed 3 bases from V and 6 bases from J, with 15 bases in between. In DNA, the CDR3 is TGTGCCAGCAGTGACCCGGGAGGGGGAGGTAATTCACCCCTCCACTTT. This codes for CASSDPGGGGNSPLHF. Looking up the rest from reference TRBV25-1 and TRBJ1-6 gives the full variable domain: EADIYQTPRYLVIGTGKKITLECSQTMGHDKMYWYQQDPGMELHLIHYSYGVNSTEKGDLSSESTVSRIRTEHFPLTLESARPSHTSQYLCASSDPGGGGNSPLHFGNGTRLTVT.

This clone was counted once. The same CDR3 can be traced to other DNA sequences in this sample. This rearrangement joins TRBV6-5 to TRBJ2-6; D remains ambiguous. The CDR3 runs to 15 residues. The V end was cut by 2 bases, the J end by 0 bases, with 5 bases between. CDR1 is MNHEY, CDR2 SVGAGI, per germline. For the CDR3, the DNA is TGTGCCAGCAGTTACGGTAGCTCTGGGGCCAACGTCCTGACTTTC. This encodes CASSYGSSGANVLTF.

This clone appeared once. The V gene is TRBV15, the J gene TRBJ2-7; D not certain. There are 13 residues in the CDR3. V lost 1 base and J 2 bases, leaving 6 bases between the germline ends. Germline V gene sequence: CDR1 LNHNV, CDR2 YYDKDF (reference sequence). Written as DNA, the CDR3 is TGTGCCACCAGCAGAGGATCTACCTACGAGCAGTACTTC. It is translated as CATSRGSTYEQYF.

This rearrangement joins TRBV5-6 to TRBJ1-2, with a tentative D call TRBD1 (5 bases). This CDR3 has 14 residues. Per the germline V gene, CDR1 is SGHDT and CDR2 is YYEEEE. V lost 1 base, J lost 8 bases, and 15 bases lay in between. The CDR3 region has the DNA TGTGCCAGCAGCTTGTTGGCAGGGTTGAGGGGCTACACCTTC. Translation gives CASSLLAGLRGYTF.

This clone was observed a handful of times. The V gene is TRBV5-6, the J gene TRBJ2-5; TRBD1 aligns across 10 bases. The CDR3 consists of 15 residues. Germline V CDR1 and CDR2: SGHDT, YYEEEE. V gave up 5 bases and J gave up 1 base; unmatched junction bases: 5. CDR3 in amino acids: CASRRTGGPQETQYF. CDR3 DNA: TGTGCCAGCAGGAGGACAGGGGGGCCCCAAGAGACCCAGTACTTC.

J is TRBJ2-3 and V is TRBV7-2; 8 bases line up with TRBD2. Germline CDR1 reads SGHTA; CDR2 reads FQGNSA. This CDR3 is 16 amino acids long. J was trimmed by 2 bases and V by 4 bases; bases with no gene match: 8. Here the CDR3 DNA reads TGTGCCAGCAGCTCACGGGGGGGGGCCGTCACAGATACGCAGTATTTT. Protein product: CASSSRGGAVTDTQYF.

This chain links TRBV5-1 with TRBJ2-1, with D perhaps matching TRBD2 (6 bases). The CDR3 has 14 amino acids. Trimming pared 4 bases from V and 4 bases from J, leaving 12 bases between. Germline CDR1 reads SGHRS; CDR2 reads YFSETQ. The chain's CDR3 is CASSGTRGYNEQFF. The CDR3 DNA follows: TGCGCCAGCAGCGGGACTCGGGGATACAATGAGCAGTTCTTC.

The chain combines TRBV7-9 with TRBJ1-1; 9 bases are shared with TRBD1. The germline V gene has CDR1 SEHNR and CDR2 FQNEAQ (reference sequence). V lost 4 bases and J lost 6; bases outside the gene matches: 9. CDR3 length equals 15 residues. The CDR3 sequence is CASSSQDRGNAEAFF. CDR3 DNA: TGTGCCAGCAGCTCCCAGGACAGGGGCAACGCTGAAGCTTTCTTT.

CDR3 residues: CAIGDRGPYNEQFF. In nucleotides, the CDR3 is TGTGCCATAGGAGACAGGGGTCCCTACAATGAGCAGTTCTTC. The chain couples TRBV24-1 to TRBJ2-1; 8 positions agree with TRBD1. The germline CDR1 and CDR2 sequences are KGHDR and SFDVKD. Trimming took 11 bases from V and 2 from J; bases not matched to a gene: 7. The CDR3 spans 14 residues.

The rearrangement uses TRBV11-3 and TRBJ2-5, with D possibly matching TRBD1 (5 bases). Trimming removed 5 bases at V and 1 base at J, with 11 bases between. Germline assignment: CDR1 SGHNT and CDR2 YENEEA. The CDR3 consists of 14 residues. CDR3 DNA sequence: TGTGCCAGCAGCCCTCGACAGAGCCAAGAGACCCAGTACTTC. As protein: CASSPRQSQETQYF.

The chain joins TRBV10-2 to TRBJ2-2; 10 bases align to TRBD1. The CDR3 runs 15 residues. The germline gives CDR1 WSHSY, CDR2 SAAADI. The J segment lost 3 bases and the V segment lost 3 bases, leaving 1 base of the junction unmatched. CDR3 residues: CASSDGQGDTGELFF. In DNA, the CDR3 is TGCGCCAGCAGTGATGGACAGGGGGACACCGGGGAGCTGTTTTTT.